This passage covers 12 T cell receptor beta chains from one sample sequenced in a study of cytomegalovirus exposure and HLA in healthy donors. PCR used 60 Vbeta primers and 13 Jbeta primers. The repertoire was sequenced with immunoSEQ multiplex PCR; TCRdb's copy has only in-frame clones and lacks some. The data show approximately 190,000 clones, roughly 80% seen once. The sample comprised PBMCs. All receptors come from a man aged 40-50 years in good health and CMV-seropositive.

The chain combines TRBV19 with TRBJ2-3; D gene uncertain. The CDR3 has 13 residues. Germline lookup yields CDR1 LNHDA and CDR2 SQIVND (reference sequence). Trimming stripped 4 bases from V and 4 bases from J, with 9 bases between. The CDR3 coding sequence is TGTGCCAGTAGTAACATCGCCCCAGATACGCAGTATTTT. It is translated as CASSNIAPDTQYF.

The V call is TRBV28, the J call TRBJ1-5; 9 bases are a match to TRBD1. CDR3 length equals 13 residues. The J segment lost 7 bases and the V segment lost 8 bases, leaving 6 bases of the junction unmatched. CDR1 MDHEN and CDR2 SYDVKM come from the germline V gene. CDR3 DNA: TGTGCCAGCCTACAGGGGGCAAAGCAGCCCCAGCATTTT. It specifies CASLQGAKQPQHF. Combining the CDR3 with reference TRBV28 and TRBJ1-5 gives the whole variable domain DVKVTQSSRYLVKRTGEKVFLECVQDMDHENMFWYRQDPGLGLRLIYFSYDVKMKEKGDIPEGYSVSREKKERFSLILESASTNQTSMYLCASLQGAKQPQHFGDGTRLSIL.

The rearrangement links TRBV4-1 to TRBJ2-2; 8 nucleotides agree with TRBD1. V was clipped by 0 bases and J by 5 bases; unmatched bases: 11. The CDR3 totals 18 residues. Germline lookup yields CDR1 MGHRA and CDR2 YSYEKL. The chain's CDR3 is CASSQEGPGGIWTGELFF. The CDR3 DNA follows: TGCGCCAGCAGCCAAGAGGGTCCAGGGGGCATCTGGACCGGGGAGCTGTTTTTT.

This clone was detected once. This chain links TRBV29-1 with TRBJ1-1, with a weak D call TRBD1 (5 bases). This CDR3 comprises 14 residues. Germline-derived CDR1 and CDR2 are SQVTM and ANQGSEA. CDR3 nucleotide sequence: TGCAGAGCCCATGGGGGGTCGGGGAACACTGAAGCTTTCTTT. Protein sequence: CRAHGGSGNTEAFF.

The genes are TRBV29-1 and TRBJ1-1; weak D call: TRBD1 (6 bases). Germline V gives CDR1 SQVTM, CDR2 ANQGSEA. The CDR3 has 14 amino acids. The V and J ends lost 5 bases and 1 base respectively, with 14 bases between them. In DNA form, the CDR3 reads TGCAGCGTTAGGACAGTTCGCCCGAACACTGAAGCTTTCTTT. This codes for CSVRTVRPNTEAFF.

Concerning this clone itself: One end of the junction is discordant with germline, which a read error may explain. The chain recombines TRBV7-7 with TRBJ1-4, with D possibly matching TRBD1 (5 bases). The CDR3 is made up of 15 amino acids. Germline V gene sequence: CDR1 SSHAT, CDR2 FNYEAQ (reference sequence). CDR3 DNA sequence: TGTGCTAGCAGCTCCGACAGATTTTTGCATGAAAAACTGTTTTTT. It is translated as CASSSDRFLHEKLFF.

The CDR3 nucleotides are TGTGCCAGCAGGGTAGAAGGGGATGGCTATGGCTACACCTTC. Translating it yields CASRVEGDGYGYTF. The V and J genes are TRBV2 and TRBJ1-2, with TRBD1 as a possible D gene (5 bases). V lost 6 bases, J lost 4 bases, and 15 bases lay in between. This CDR3 is built from 14 residues. CDR1 SNHLY and CDR2 FYNNEI come from the germline V gene.

This clone was observed once. The chain links TRBV5-1 to TRBJ2-7; TRBD1 agrees at 10 bases. CDR3 length: 14 amino acids. Germline loops: CDR1 SGHRS, CDR2 YFSETQ. Trimming took 0 bases from V and 5 from J; bases not matched to a gene: 2. The DNA for the CDR3 is TGCGCCAGCAGCTTGGCCGGGACAGGGGACGAGCAGTACTTC. This codes for CASSLAGTGDEQYF.

CDR3 sequence (DNA): TGTGCCAGCAGCTCAAATTCAGATACGCAGTATTTT. Translation: CASSSNSDTQYF. This chain uses TRBV5-8 with TRBJ2-3; D unclear. Germline V CDR1 and CDR2: SGHTS, YDEGEE. V gave up 3 bases and J gave up 4 bases, with 6 bases separating them. The CDR3 contains 12 residues. The full variable domain, rest sourced from reference TRBV5-8 and TRBJ2-3, is EAGVTQSPTHLIKTRGQQATLRCSPISGHTSVYWYQQALGLGLQFLLWYDEGEERNRGNFPPRFSGRQFPNYSSELNVNALELEDSALYLCASSSNSDTQYFGPGTRLTVL.

The rearrangement links TRBV5-4 to TRBJ2-3, with 7 nucleotides matching TRBD2. Losses at the gene ends were 4 bases for V and 0 bases for J; bases not matched to a gene: 11. CDR1 and CDR2 from the germline V gene are SGHNT and YYREEE (reference sequence). The CDR3 has 17 amino acids. Here the CDR3 reads CASSRRGDLSSTDTQYF. CDR3 DNA: TGTGCCAGCAGCCGCCGGGGGGACTTATCTAGCACAGATACGCAGTATTTT. Using reference TRBV5-4 and TRBJ2-3 for the parts outside the CDR3, the full variable domain is ETGVTQSPTHLIKTRGQQVTLRCSSQSGHNTVSWYQQALGQGPQFIFQYYREEENGRGNFPPRFSGLQFPNYSSELNVNALELDDSALYLCASSRRGDLSSTDTQYFGPGTRLTVL.

The V and J genes are TRBV4-1 and TRBJ1-6; 9 nucleotides match TRBD1. This CDR3 has 17 amino acids. V lost 0 bases to trimming and J lost 7 bases; unmatched junction nucleotides: 7. Per the germline V gene, CDR1 is MGHRA and CDR2 is YSYEKL. CDR3 sequence reads: CASSQEGQGLGNSPLHF. CDR3 nucleotides: TGCGCCAGCAGCCAAGAGGGACAGGGCCTGGGGAATTCACCCCTCCACTTT.

The chain carries TRBV7-9 and TRBJ1-2; D is unclear. CDR3 size: 11 residues. V was clipped by 5 bases and J by 13 bases, with 14 bases between them. Germline lookup yields CDR1 SEHNR and CDR2 FQNEAQ (reference sequence). CDR3 loop: CASSQEGRGTF. In DNA, the CDR3 is TGTGCCAGCAGCCAAGAGGGTCGAGGCACCTTC.